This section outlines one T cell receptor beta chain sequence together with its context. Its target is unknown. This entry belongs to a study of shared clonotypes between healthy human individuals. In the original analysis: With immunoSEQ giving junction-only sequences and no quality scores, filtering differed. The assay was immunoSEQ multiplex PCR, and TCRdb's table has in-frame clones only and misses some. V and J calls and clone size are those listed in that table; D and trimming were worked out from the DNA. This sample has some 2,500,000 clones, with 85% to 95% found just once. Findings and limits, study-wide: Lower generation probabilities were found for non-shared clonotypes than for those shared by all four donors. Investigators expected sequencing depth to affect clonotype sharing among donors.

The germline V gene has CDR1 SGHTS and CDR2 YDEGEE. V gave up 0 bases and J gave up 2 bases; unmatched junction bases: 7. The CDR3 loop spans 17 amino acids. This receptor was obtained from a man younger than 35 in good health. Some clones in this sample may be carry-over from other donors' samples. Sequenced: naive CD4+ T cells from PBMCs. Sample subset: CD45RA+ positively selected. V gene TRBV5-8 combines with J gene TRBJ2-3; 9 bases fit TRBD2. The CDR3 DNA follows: TGTGCCAGCAGCTTGGAAGTTGCGGGAGGGTACACAGATACGCAGTATTTT. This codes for CASSLEVAGGYTDTQYF. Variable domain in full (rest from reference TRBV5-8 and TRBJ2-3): EAGVTQSPTHLIKTRGQQATLRCSPISGHTSVYWYQQALGLGLQFLLWYDEGEERNRGNFPPRFSGRQFPNYSSELNVNALELEDSALYLCASSLEVAGGYTDTQYFGPGTRLTVL.